These 19 T cell receptor beta chains were sequenced from one sample in a study of graft-versus-host responses after intestinal transplantation. TCRdb keeps only in-frame clones here, not all; method: immunoSEQ multiplex PCR. The table shows 85,000 to 130,000 clones, with more than 75% occurring only once. These receptors lack a known antigen. Sequenced material: unstimulated CD4+ T cells sorted from spleen or lymph node cells, taken before intestinal transplant. The receptors originated from a human donor who received an intestinal transplant.

The chain employs TRBV11-3 and TRBJ2-1; 12 bases line up with TRBD1. With V trimmed by 3 bases and J by 9 bases, 9 bases remained unmatched. The CDR3 is made up of 16 amino acids. Germline values: CDR1 SGHNT, CDR2 YENEEA. The CDR3, as DNA: TGTGCCAGCAGCTTGTCCGGGACAGGGGGCGGGGGTGAGCAGTTCTTC. Protein sequence: CASSLSGTGGGGEQFF.

V is TRBV6-5 and J is TRBJ2-1; 7 bases are a match to TRBD2. Germline trimming cut 3 bases from V and 8 bases from J; bases unmatched to any gene: 10. This CDR3 region has 15 residues. The V gene's germline CDR1 is MNHEY and CDR2 SVGAGI. The CDR3 here is CASSYWAGVGHEQFF. The CDR3 DNA sequence: TGTGCCAGCAGTTATTGGGCGGGGGTCGGCCATGAGCAGTTCTTC.

V is TRBV11-2 and J is TRBJ2-1; tentative D call: TRBD1 (6 bases). Trimming removed 6 bases from V and 6 bases from J, with 18 bases in between. Germline CDR1 reads SGHAT; CDR2 reads FQNNGV. The CDR3 contains 15 residues. In DNA, the CDR3 is TGTGCCAGCAGAACAAACAGGGCAGGGGCCAATGAGCAGTTCTTC. This gives the protein CASRTNRAGANEQFF.

This clone has a single count. The CDR3 sequence is CASSLGGSQRQYF. The CDR3 DNA is TGTGCCAGCAGCTTAGGCGGGAGTCAGAGACAGTATTTT. J is TRBJ2-3 and V is TRBV7-9, with TRBD2 identical over 7 bases. Germline loops: CDR1 SEHNR, CDR2 FQNEAQ (reference sequence). The CDR3 totals 13 residues. V lost 1 base, J lost 12 bases, and 7 bases stayed unmatched. The variable domain in full, with the rest retrieved from reference TRBV7-9 and TRBJ2-3, is DTGVSQNPRHKITKRGQNVTFRCDPISEHNRLYWYRQTLGQGPEFLTYFQNEAQLEKSRLLSDRFSAERPKGSFSTLEIQRTEQGDSAMYLCASSLGGSQRQYFGPGTRLTVL.

This chain connects TRBV5-4 to TRBJ1-1; TRBD1 matches at 7 bases. This CDR3 has 14 amino acids. V lost 5 bases, J lost 0 bases, and 4 bases stayed unmatched. The V gene's germline CDR1 is SGHNT and CDR2 YYREEE (reference sequence). CDR3 amino acids: CASSRQGLNTEAFF. The CDR3 DNA is TGTGCCAGCAGTCGACAGGGCCTGAACACTGAAGCTTTCTTT.

CDR3 nucleotide sequence: TGTGCCAGCAGTCGAGATAGCGGGGGCTACGGGGAGCTGTTTTTT. It translates to CASSRDSGGYGELFF. The chain couples TRBV7-3 to TRBJ2-2; 9 bases are a match to TRBD2. This CDR3 region has 15 residues. Germline loops: CDR1 SGHTA, CDR2 FQGTGA. The V segment lost 6 bases and the J segment 7 bases; nucleotides outside the gene matches: 9.

The genes are TRBV27 and TRBJ2-1; 7 nucleotides line up with TRBD2. With 7 bases clipped from V and 6 bases from J, the junction kept 21 bases outside the gene matches. This CDR3 is built from 18 residues. Per the germline V gene, CDR1 is MNHEY and CDR2 is SMNVEV (reference sequence). The CDR3 reads CASNTHQTSPLLRNEQFF. The CDR3, as DNA: TGTGCCAGCAACACTCACCAGACTAGCCCCTTATTACGCAATGAGCAGTTCTTC.

The rearrangement links TRBV25-1 to TRBJ1-6, with D hard to call. Germline lookup yields CDR1 MGHDK and CDR2 SYGVNS. V was cut by 5 bases and J by 7 bases, with 9 bases left in between. CDR3 length equals 13 residues. The CDR3 sequence: CASSNLLNSPLHF. The DNA of the CDR3 is TGTGCCAGCAGTAACCTTCTCAATTCACCCCTCCACTTT. The full variable domain, rest sourced from reference TRBV25-1 and TRBJ1-6, is EADIYQTPRYLVIGTGKKITLECSQTMGHDKMYWYQQDPGMELHLIHYSYGVNSTEKGDLSSESTVSRIRTEHFPLTLESARPSHTSQYLCASSNLLNSPLHFGNGTRLTVT.

The J gene is TRBJ1-6, the V gene TRBV4-1, with a possible D match to TRBD1 (5 bases). Trimming shortened V by 0 bases and J by 6 bases, and 12 bases separated the two germline ends. Germline CDR1 reads MGHRA; CDR2 reads YSYEKL. This CDR3 is built from 16 residues. This chain's CDR3 is CASSQDSGTSNSPLHF. DNA for the CDR3: TGCGCCAGCAGCCAAGACTCCGGGACTTCTAATTCACCCCTCCACTTT.

The rearrangement uses TRBV27 and TRBJ2-1, with unresolved D. With 5 bases removed from V and 12 bases from J, the gap between germline ends came to 23 bases. This CDR3 contains 15 residues. The germline V gene encodes CDR1 MNHEY and CDR2 SMNVEV (reference sequence). CDR3 in amino acids: CASSMYRALIGVQFF. CDR3 bases: TGTGCCAGCAGTATGTATCGAGCACTAATCGGTGTGCAGTTCTTC.

The rearrangement uses TRBV7-9 and TRBJ2-1, with D hard to call. Germline V CDR1 and CDR2: SEHNR, FQNEAQ (reference sequence). Trimming took 8 bases from V and 8 from J, leaving 28 bases between them. CDR3 length: 17 residues. This CDR3 is CASYKLPRGPQVDEQFF. CDR3 nucleotides: TGTGCCAGCTACAAGCTACCCCGCGGACCCCAAGTCGATGAGCAGTTCTTC. Using reference TRBV7-9 and TRBJ2-1 for the parts outside the CDR3, the full variable domain is DTGVSQNPRHKITKRGQNVTFRCDPISEHNRLYWYRQTLGQGPEFLTYFQNEAQLEKSRLLSDRFSAERPKGSFSTLEIQRTEQGDSAMYLCASYKLPRGPQVDEQFFGPGTRLTVL.

This chain connects TRBV7-5 to TRBJ2-7; the DNA was not used to check the table's D call, TRBD2. TRBV7-5 is termed a pseudogene. The CDR3 covers 18 residues. The CDR3 bases are TGTGTCAGAAGCTTAGAGGCTAGCGGGAAGGATAGTGGGTACGAGCAGTACTTC. This codes for CVRSLEASGKDSGYEQYF.

The V gene is TRBV4-1, the J gene TRBJ2-7, with 8 nucleotides matching TRBD1. CDR1 is MGHRA, CDR2 YSYEKL, per germline. V was pared by 0 bases and J by 2 bases, with 3 bases of the junction left unmatched. This CDR3 region has 15 residues. CDR3 sequence reads: CASSQDGQGTYEQYF. The CDR3 DNA reads TGCGCCAGCAGCCAAGATGGACAGGGAACCTACGAGCAGTACTTC.

J is TRBJ2-2 and V is TRBV6-6, with TRBD1 as a possible D gene (6 bases). Germline-derived CDR1 and CDR2 are MNHNY and SVGAGI (reference sequence). This CDR3 region has 15 residues. V lost 6 bases to trimming and J lost 9 bases, with 20 bases between them. CDR3 DNA: TGTGCCAGCAGCGACCCTCAGTCAGGGGTCTGGGAGCTGTTTTTT. Its protein product is CASSDPQSGVWELFF.

The rearrangement uses TRBV4-1 and TRBJ1-1; D is uncertain. Germline V CDR1 and CDR2: MGHRA, YSYEKL. The CDR3 spans 14 residues. Between the trimmed V and J ends, which lost 1 base and 2 bases, there was a span of 8 bases. CDR3 amino acids: CASSQVAPNTEAFF. The CDR3, as DNA: TGCGCCAGCAGCCAAGTTGCACCCAACACTGAAGCTTTCTTT.

In DNA form, the CDR3 reads TGTGCCAGCAGACAGACAGGACGGGGAAACACCGGGGAGCTGTTTTTT. It is translated as CASRQTGRGNTGELFF. V usage is TRBV7-7 and J usage is TRBJ2-2, with D maybe TRBD1 (6 bases). The CDR3 spans 16 residues. CDR1 and CDR2 (germline): SSHAT, FNYEAQ (reference sequence). Trimming cost V 6 bases and J 2 bases, with 16 bases left between them.

The sample holds a few counts of this clone. This chain joins TRBV6-5 and TRBJ1-1; D is ambiguous. CDR3 size: 15 residues. Looked up from germline, CDR1 is MNHEY and CDR2 is SVGAGI. V was shortened by 0 bases and J by 0 bases, with 8 bases between the two germline ends. The CDR3 reads CASSYSIAVNTEAFF. The CDR3 coding sequence is TGTGCCAGCAGTTACTCGATTGCCGTGAACACTGAAGCTTTCTTT.

The V gene is TRBV5-1, the J gene TRBJ2-1; 7 nucleotides match TRBD2. V shed 0 bases, J shed 1 base, and the junction held 4 bases outside the gene matches. Per the germline V gene, CDR1 is SGHRS and CDR2 is YFSETQ. The CDR3 sequence is 16 residues long. CDR3 nucleotides: TGCGCCAGCAGCTTGGTGGCGGGAGCGTCCTACAATGAGCAGTTCTTC. Its translation is CASSLVAGASYNEQFF.

The chain recombines TRBV10-3 with TRBJ1-5; D call uncertain. From germline, CDR1 is ENHRY and CDR2 SYGVKD. The V and J ends lost 2 bases and 1 base respectively, with 3 bases between them. The CDR3 is 13 residues long. CDR3 sequence: CAISEGSNQPQHF. For the CDR3, the DNA is TGTGCCATCAGTGAGGGGAGCAATCAGCCCCAGCATTTT.